The present T cell receptor (beta chain) was sequenced within a study of blood T cells in healthy people across ages (dated by TCRdb to the mid-2010s). At the level of the whole study: Template switching captured roughly one uniquely barcoded TCR beta cDNA molecule per two T cells in model experiments. The study measured age-related changes in TCR beta repertoire diversity using deep sequencing normalized with unique cDNA molecular identifiers. Donors were grouped into four age groups: young (average roughly 16 years), middle-aged (39), aged (roughly 67) and long-lived (approximately 75). Donors of different ages were randomly distributed across sequencing lanes to avoid experimental bias. The study analyzed two additional independent replicas of 1 million unique cDNA reads from the same blood draw for two donors, one aged 18 to 29 and one aged 80 or older. The research as a whole found: A strong correlation was found between observed TCR beta diversity and the percentage of naive T cells measured by flow cytometry. Estimates of total diversity based on one million sequenced T cells were considered lower bounds and underestimates. Because the CMV infection status of the donors was unknown, age-related changes in expanded clonotypes may potentially have been confounded. As age increased, observed TCR beta diversity per million T cells dropped in a roughly linear way, and a significant reduction was already evident by age 40. Bulk unsorted PBMC profiling prevented conclusive comparison of naive and antigen-experienced compartments. Compared with the aged group, the long-lived group had more naive CD4+ T cells, fewer expanded clones and increased TCR diversity, suggesting age selection.

Concerning this clonotype: This clone's antigen is unknown. The input lacks base qualities; no much larger clone sits a single base away.

Including cysteine and phenylalanine, the CDR3 has 15 amino acids. The read is trimmed to its CDR3 DNA, 45 bases read in frame from base 1. V is pruned by 1 base and J by 10 bases, leaving 9 bases of the junction without a gene match. The germline V gene (reference sequence) specifies SEHNR as CDR1 and FQNEAQ as CDR2. Libraries came from 5' RACE. The run used an Illumina HiSeq 2500. The second PCR ran for roughly 7 to 11 cycles and used a J-beta primer mix along with a sample-barcoded 5' primer. Each TCR beta cDNA molecule received a unique molecular identifier from a template-switch 5' adaptor carrying 12 random nucleotides. Each sample yielded at least 3 million CDR3-containing paired-end reads. First-strand cDNA was synthesized from all RNA with the Mint cDNA synthesis kit, primed by a TRBC-specific oligonucleotide. All cDNA was treated with uracil-DNA glycosylase and then went through a first 18-cycle PCR with the universal primers M1SS and BC2_uni_R. In the original analysis: Normalization of each sample was performed by random selection of 1 million high-quality reads, each carrying a distinct molecular identifier. Reads with shared molecular identifiers were discarded instead of being binned into consensus sequences. MiTCR, run with a Q25 quality threshold and the strictest error-elimination algorithm, handled CDR3 identification, clonotype clustering and error correction. A nonparametric unseen species model using Euler transformation provided a lower-bound estimate of total TCR beta diversity. Using fastp trimming at Q25 and MiXCR clonotype assembly, TCRdb reanalyzed the public sequencing data and kept in-frame beta chains. For every CDR3 protein sequence, its rows merge into one entry that carries the most common genes and DNA. The V and J calls and clone size come from TCRdb's table, not from the authors' own analysis. This sample holds about 1.8 million distinct CDR3 sequences; around 50% were observed only once. The ten largest clones take up less than 2.5% of the sample.

The donors were 40 or so Caucasian individuals from Russia, aged roughly 6 to 100 years, who were systemically healthy. Each donor gave ten milliliters of peripheral blood, drawn into EDTA-treated Vacutainer tubes. PBMCs were isolated by Ficoll-Paque density-gradient centrifugation, with at least 6.5 million obtained per sample. Trizol reagent was used to extract total RNA from PBMCs, with at least 5.5 micrograms per sample. For every donor, an aliquot of PBMCs went through flow cytometry to measure the percentages of naive CD45RAhigh/CD27high T cells. The specimen sequenced was blood. This receptor was taken from a woman aged 40 to 50 in good health. The sequence is built from TRBV7-9 and TRBJ2-1, with TRBD2 matching 8 junction bases. Here the CDR3 is given as CASSLVSGGSYEQFF. The DNA is TGTGCCAGCAGCTTAGTGAGCGGGGGCTCCTACGAGCAGTTCTTC.